Many counts were recorded for the clone carrying this T cell receptor (beta chain). The library targeted TCRbeta and was prepared with unique molecular identifiers. TCRdb recomputed calls from the PCR reads with MiXCR, one row per CDR3 protein. The table shows hundreds of thousands of distinct CDR3 sequences, with about 14% occurring only once. The entry originates in a study of T-cell reconstitution after alpha-beta-depleted transplantation in children. CDR1 is SGHRS and CDR2 is YFSETQ in the germline V gene. V dropped 0 bases and J dropped 0 bases, with 15 bases sitting between them. The CDR3 runs to 17 residues.

V usage is TRBV5-1 and J usage is TRBJ1-1; no definite D call. This clonotype originated in a human donor who donated a stem cell graft to a child with Fanconi anemia. Source: PBMCs, taken from the stem cell graft. The CDR3 reads CASSLEPPLLMNTEAFF. CDR3 nucleotides: TGCGCCAGCAGCTTGGAGCCCCCGCTACTGATGAACACTGAAGCTTTCTTT.